This entry lists 30 T cell receptor beta chains sequenced from one sample in a study of breast tumors, draining lymph nodes, adjacent tissues. One entry per CDR3 protein results from TCRdb running MiXCR on the multiplex PCR reads. The sample yields fewer than 250,000 distinct CDR3 sequences, approximately 31% seen once. Breast cancer patients provided tissue from their axillary draining lymph nodes. Input material: axillary lymph node tissue. These receptors came from a female donor with breast cancer. Some clones in this sample may be carry-over from other donors' samples.

At least ten counts were recorded for this clonotype. This chain connects TRBV20-1 to TRBJ2-7; D is possibly TRBD1 (5 bases). This CDR3 has 12 amino acids. Germline loops: CDR1 DFQATT, CDR2 SNEGSKA (reference sequence). V was cut by 7 bases and J by 2 bases, with 12 bases left in between. DNA for the CDR3: TGCAGTGTTAGGGGTTCGCCCTACGAGCAGTACTTC. Encoded protein: CSVRGSPYEQYF.

This rearrangement joins TRBV15 to TRBJ2-3; D possibly corresponds to TRBD1 (6 bases). Germline V gene sequence: CDR1 LNHNV, CDR2 YYDKDF (reference sequence). V was trimmed by 8 bases and J by 0 bases, leaving 18 bases between them. The CDR3 is 16 amino acids. DNA of the CDR3: TGTGCCACCGGTGTCAGGGGACCGTCTAGCACAGATACGCAGTATTTT. Amino acid sequence: CATGVRGPSSTDTQYF.

This clonotype was observed many times. The V gene is TRBV4-1, the J gene TRBJ2-3; 11 nucleotides align to TRBD1. Germline values: CDR1 MGHRA, CDR2 YSYEKL. The CDR3 is 16 residues long. With 2 bases clipped from V and 3 bases from J, the junction kept 4 bases outside the gene matches. In DNA, the CDR3 is TGCGCCAGCAGCCAACATGGGACAGGGGGGACAGATACGCAGTATTTT. Translation gives CASSQHGTGGTDTQYF.

This clonotype was counted ten times or more. V gene TRBV7-2 combines with J gene TRBJ2-6; 7 bases are shared with TRBD1. Germline assignment: CDR1 SGHTA and CDR2 FQGNSA. After removal of 0 bases from V and 5 bases from J, the junction contained 7 bases not matched to a gene. The CDR3 spans 17 residues. Written as DNA, the CDR3 is TGTGCCAGCAGCTTAGCAGTGACAGGGACGTGGGCCAACGTCCTGACTTTC. Residues: CASSLAVTGTWANVLTF.

This clonotype has at least ten counts. The chain has TRBV5-5 and TRBJ2-5; TRBD2 is a possible D gene (6 bases). The CDR3 spans 16 residues. Deletions cut 0 bases from V and 5 bases from J, with 17 bases between. Germline loops: CDR1 SGHKS, CDR2 YYEKEE (reference sequence). The CDR3 coding sequence is TGTGCCAGCAGCTTGGAGGTTTTTCCGGGAGCGGAGACCCAGTACTTC. Protein product: CASSLEVFPGAETQYF.

Ten or more counts support this clonotype. This chain connects TRBV7-9 to TRBJ2-1; D unresolved. The germline V and J ends were trimmed by 5 bases and 9 bases, with 14 bases remaining between them. The CDR3 contains 13 residues. Per germline, CDR1 SEHNR and CDR2 FQNEAQ (reference sequence). This CDR3 is CASSEAVWVEQFF. CDR3 sequence (DNA): TGTGCCAGCAGCGAGGCGGTTTGGGTTGAGCAGTTCTTC.

This chain's CDR3 is CASSQDSGGPGAQYF. CDR3 DNA sequence: TGCGCCAGCAGCCAAGATTCAGGGGGGCCAGGGGCCCAGTACTTC. The chain has TRBV4-3 and TRBJ2-5; TRBD1 is a possible D gene (7 bases). V lost 0 bases and J 9 bases, leaving 17 bases between the germline ends. This CDR3 region has 15 residues. The V gene's germline CDR1 is LGHNA and CDR2 YSLEER.

This CDR3 is CASSFQDLGSSFF. The CDR3 region has the DNA TGTGCCAGCAGCTTCCAGGACTTGGGCTCATCTTTCTTT. The chain recombines TRBV12-3 or TRBV12-4 with TRBJ1-1; D uncertain. The CDR3 length is 13 residues. Trimming stripped 6 bases from V and 12 bases from J, with 20 bases between.

This clonotype was seen many times. The rearrangement joins TRBV13 to TRBJ1-2, with 8 bases fitting TRBD1. Germline CDR1 PRHDT, CDR2 FYEKMQ (reference sequence). Trimming took 4 bases from V and 7 from J; bases not matched to a gene: 8. This CDR3 contains 14 residues. The CDR3 region is CASSSLGQVGGYTF. The CDR3 DNA reads TGTGCCAGCAGCTCATTGGGACAGGTGGGTGGCTACACCTTC.

Note on this clonotype: No conserved phenylalanine or tryptophan is present at the end of the CDR3, so a read error is the likely explanation. The V call is TRBV2, the J call TRBJ1-4, with D perhaps TRBD1 (5 bases). CDR3 length: 16 residues. Per germline, CDR1 SNHLY and CDR2 FYNNEI. V lost 8 bases, J lost 4 bases, and 20 bases lay in between. The CDR3 here is CASGRGLSAINEKLFL. DNA of the CDR3: TGTGCCAGCGGTAGGGGCCTTTCTGCAATTAATGAAAAACTGTTTCTT.

This clonotype was found many times. The genes are TRBV28 and TRBJ1-2; TRBD1 agrees at 8 bases. V dropped 10 bases and J dropped 14; count of bases not matched to a gene: 18. This CDR3 contains 13 residues. Germline values: CDR1 MDHEN, CDR2 SYDVKM. This chain's CDR3 is CATRSRGRIKGTF. The CDR3 DNA reads TGTGCCACCCGTTCCAGGGGGCGCATAAAGGGAACCTTC.

This clonotype was detected ten times or more. This chain links TRBV7-9 with TRBJ2-1; TRBD2 matches at 9 bases. Germline V gene data show CDR1 as SEHNR and CDR2 as FQNEAQ (reference sequence). This CDR3 has 15 amino acids. The V segment lost 5 bases and the J segment 0 bases; nucleotides outside the gene matches: 2. The CDR3 nucleotides read TGTGCCAGCAGCCGACTAGCGGCCTCCTACAATGAGCAGTTCTTC. It yields the protein CASSRLAASYNEQFF.

This clonotype was seen at least ten times. This chain uses TRBV5-8 with TRBJ2-7; 10 nucleotides line up with TRBD2. The CDR3 is 16 residues long. With 2 bases clipped from V and 5 bases from J, the junction kept 10 bases outside the gene matches. Per germline, CDR1 SGHTS and CDR2 YDEGEE. The CDR3 DNA follows: TGTGCCAGCAGCTTAGAGGCGCTAGCGGGAGTTAACGAGCAGTACTTC. Amino acid sequence: CASSLEALAGVNEQYF.

There are a few counts of this clonotype. This sequence joins TRBV6-5 and TRBJ2-1, with D maybe TRBD2 (6 bases). The CDR3 has 13 residues. The ends were cut back, 5 bases at V and 10 bases at J, with 15 bases in the middle. In germline, CDR1 is MNHEY, CDR2 SVGAGI. The DNA of the CDR3 is TGTGCCAGCAGTCGGGACTCCCTGAGGGAGCAGTTCTTC. Residues: CASSRDSLREQFF.

J is TRBJ1-4 and V is TRBV24-1, with a tentative D call TRBD1 (6 bases). The CDR3 runs to 14 residues. From germline, CDR1 is KGHDR and CDR2 SFDVKD. Trimming removed 5 bases at V and 10 bases at J, with 16 bases between. CDR3 sequence reads: CATSALGGSGKLFF. CDR3 nucleotides: TGTGCCACCAGTGCTCTAGGGGGGAGTGGAAAACTGTTTTTT.

In this sample, this clonotype turned up many times. The chain is built from TRBV5-7 and TRBJ2-6; D might be TRBD1 (5 bases). TRBV5-7 is an ORF; its function is uncertain. This CDR3 is built from 19 residues. V was clipped by 0 bases and J by 0 bases, with 16 bases between them. CDR3 amino acids: CASSLDPGPMSSGANVLTF. DNA of the CDR3: TGTGCCAGCAGCTTGGATCCAGGGCCCATGAGCTCTGGGGCCAACGTCCTGACTTTC.

Comments on this clonotype: A much more abundant neighbour one base away suggests this may be a read error. The rearrangement links TRBV7-2 to TRBJ2-5; D unclear. The germline gives CDR1 SGHTA, CDR2 FQGNSA. This CDR3 is built from 14 residues. Trimming pared 8 bases from V and 1 base from J, leaving 14 bases between. The CDR3 nucleotides are TGTGCCAGCCCCAAGGTTGAGATCCAAGAGACCCAGTACTTC. Its protein is CASPKVEIQETQYF.

The CDR3 sequence is CSVEEGGGGLYGYTF. Written as DNA, the CDR3 is TGCAGCGTTGAAGAGGGGGGGGGGGGCCTTTATGGCTACACCTTC. The rearrangement uses TRBV29-1 and TRBJ1-2; possibly TRBD1 for D (6 bases). CDR3 size: 15 residues. The ends were cut back, 0 bases at V and 5 bases at J, with 16 bases in the middle. Germline CDR1 is SQVTM and CDR2 is ANQGSEA.

Comment on this clonotype: A read error may be the cause here, since a much bigger clone is one base away. The gene calls are TRBV19 and TRBJ2-1; D gene unclear. The CDR3 totals 13 residues. V lost 0 bases, J lost 8 bases, and 8 bases lay in between. Looked up from germline, CDR1 is LNHDA and CDR2 is SQIVND (reference sequence). CDR3 loop: CASSIDKKDEQFF. CDR3 coding DNA: TGTGCCAGTAGTATAGATAAGAAAGATGAGCAGTTCTTC.

In this sample, this clonotype turned up many times. This chain uses TRBV19 with TRBJ2-7, with 10 bases that match TRBD1. The trim removed 6 bases at V and 5 bases at J, leaving 4 bases unmatched. Germline CDR1 LNHDA, CDR2 SQIVND (reference sequence). CDR3 length: 13 residues. DNA of the CDR3: TGTGCCAGTAGGGGACAGGGGAGGGACGAGCAGTACTTC. Protein: CASRGQGRDEQYF.

This clonotype was seen repeatedly, ten times or more. The chain recombines TRBV6-5 with TRBJ1-3, with 10 bases matching TRBD1. The length of the CDR3 is 16 residues. V gave up 2 bases and J gave up 2 bases; unmatched junction bases: 3. The germline V gene has CDR1 MNHEY and CDR2 SVGAGI. The CDR3 nucleotides read TGTGCCAGCAGTTACCGCGGGACAGGGGCTGGAAACACCATATATTTT. Translated: CASSYRGTGAGNTIYF.

As regards this clonotype: A much larger clone differs from this one at a single base, so this may be a read error. The conserved closing phenylalanine or tryptophan is absent in this CDR3, likely reflecting a read error. The genes are TRBV30 and TRBJ2-1; D is uncertain. CDR1 and CDR2 from the germline V gene are GTSNPN and SVGIG (reference sequence). The CDR3 covers 10 residues. Deletions cut 1 base from V and 12 bases from J, with 7 bases between. Here the CDR3 reads CAWSGEAQFL. The CDR3 bases are TGTGCCTGGAGTGGAGAAGCGCAGTTCCTC.

The chain combines TRBV9 with TRBJ2-5; a weak D match, TRBD1 (6 bases). Germline CDR1 reads SGDLS; CDR2 reads YYNGEE. The CDR3 has 15 residues. CDR3 DNA: TGTGATGACCGTGTAGGAGGTGCCAGGGGAGAGACCCAGTACTTC. Translation gives CDDRVGGARGETQYF. The full variable domain, rest sourced from reference TRBV9 and TRBJ2-5, is DSGVTQTPKHLITATGQRVTLRCSPRSGDLSVYWYQQSLDQGLQFLIQYYNGEERAKGNILERFSAQQFPDLHSELNLSSLELGDSALYFCDDRVGGARGETQYFGPGTRLLVL.

Many counts were recorded for this clonotype. V is TRBV29-1 and J is TRBJ2-7, with D possibly being TRBD2 (6 bases). The CDR3 length is 13 residues. The V gene lost 6 bases and the J gene lost 1 base, with 13 bases spanning the gap. Germline V CDR1 and CDR2: SQVTM, ANQGSEA. This chain's CDR3 is CSVPGRNSYEQYF. DNA of the CDR3: TGCAGCGTACCAGGGAGGAATTCCTACGAGCAGTACTTC.

In this sample, this clonotype turned up a few times. The CDR3 sequence: CASSFFGGNTEAFF. DNA for the CDR3: TGTGCCAGCAGCTTTTTCGGGGGAAACACTGAAGCTTTCTTT. This rearrangement joins TRBV7-2 to TRBJ1-1; D might be TRBD1 (5 bases). This CDR3 has 14 amino acids. Germline V gene data show CDR1 as SGHTA and CDR2 as FQGNSA. Trimming removed 3 bases from V and 2 bases from J, with 10 bases in between.

The sample holds many counts of this clonotype. This sequence may be a read error, since a much larger clone differs from it by one base. J is TRBJ1-2 and V is TRBV7-2, with D tentatively TRBD1 (6 bases). In germline, CDR1 is SGHTA, CDR2 FQGNSA. The CDR3 is 15 residues long. The DNA of the CDR3 is TGTGCCAGCAGCTTAGACGTGCTGGCCCCTGGGGGCTACCCCTTC. It encodes CASSLDVLAPGGYPF.

This clonotype was counted ten times or more. The V gene is TRBV5-1, the J gene TRBJ2-1; 9 bases map to TRBD1. V gave up 2 bases and J gave up 12 bases; unmatched junction bases: 9. The CDR3 contains 14 residues. Germline V gene lookup returns CDR1 SGHRS and CDR2 YFSETQ. The CDR3 bases are TGCGCCAGCAGCTTTTTTGACAGGGGGGAAAGGCAGTTCTTC. It encodes CASSFFDRGERQFF.

This clonotype was counted many times. CDR3 region: CASRDQGGNTGELFF. CDR3 DNA: TGTGCCAGCAGGGATCAGGGGGGGAACACCGGGGAGCTGTTTTTT. V gene TRBV2 combines with J gene TRBJ2-2, with D maybe TRBD1 (7 bases). CDR3 length: 15 amino acids. V was cut by 6 bases and J by 1 base, with 12 bases left in between. The germline gives CDR1 SNHLY, CDR2 FYNNEI.

Remarks on this clonotype: A read error is possible here, since a much larger clone lies one base away. The CDR3 region has the DNA TGCAGTGCTAGGGACAGGAAGAGCACAGCTACGCAGTATTTT. As protein: CSARDRKSTATQYF. The chain couples TRBV20-1 to TRBJ2-3; 7 bases fit TRBD1. Looked up from germline, CDR1 is DFQATT and CDR2 is SNEGSKA (reference sequence). The CDR3 totals 14 residues.

The table lists this clonotype with many counts. The rearrangement uses TRBV20-1 and TRBJ2-1; D unclear. Germline CDR1 and CDR2: DFQATT and SNEGSKA (reference sequence). The CDR3 has 12 residues. V was clipped by 5 bases and J by 1 base, with 6 bases between them. CDR3 nucleotide sequence: TGCAGTGCTCATGGATCCTACAATGAGCAGTTCTTC. Its protein product is CSAHGSYNEQFF.